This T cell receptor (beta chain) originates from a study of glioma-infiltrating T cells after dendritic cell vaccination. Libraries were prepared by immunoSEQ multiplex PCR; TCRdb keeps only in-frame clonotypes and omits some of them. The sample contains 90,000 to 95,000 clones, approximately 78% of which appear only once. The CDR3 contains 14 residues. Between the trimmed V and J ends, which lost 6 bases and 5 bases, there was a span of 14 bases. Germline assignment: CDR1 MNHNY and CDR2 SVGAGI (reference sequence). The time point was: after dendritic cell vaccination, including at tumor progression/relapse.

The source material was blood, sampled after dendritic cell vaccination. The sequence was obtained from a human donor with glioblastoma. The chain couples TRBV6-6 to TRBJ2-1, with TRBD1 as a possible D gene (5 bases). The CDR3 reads CASSMLTANNEQFF. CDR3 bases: TGTGCCAGCAGCATGCTGACAGCCAACAATGAGCAGTTCTTC.